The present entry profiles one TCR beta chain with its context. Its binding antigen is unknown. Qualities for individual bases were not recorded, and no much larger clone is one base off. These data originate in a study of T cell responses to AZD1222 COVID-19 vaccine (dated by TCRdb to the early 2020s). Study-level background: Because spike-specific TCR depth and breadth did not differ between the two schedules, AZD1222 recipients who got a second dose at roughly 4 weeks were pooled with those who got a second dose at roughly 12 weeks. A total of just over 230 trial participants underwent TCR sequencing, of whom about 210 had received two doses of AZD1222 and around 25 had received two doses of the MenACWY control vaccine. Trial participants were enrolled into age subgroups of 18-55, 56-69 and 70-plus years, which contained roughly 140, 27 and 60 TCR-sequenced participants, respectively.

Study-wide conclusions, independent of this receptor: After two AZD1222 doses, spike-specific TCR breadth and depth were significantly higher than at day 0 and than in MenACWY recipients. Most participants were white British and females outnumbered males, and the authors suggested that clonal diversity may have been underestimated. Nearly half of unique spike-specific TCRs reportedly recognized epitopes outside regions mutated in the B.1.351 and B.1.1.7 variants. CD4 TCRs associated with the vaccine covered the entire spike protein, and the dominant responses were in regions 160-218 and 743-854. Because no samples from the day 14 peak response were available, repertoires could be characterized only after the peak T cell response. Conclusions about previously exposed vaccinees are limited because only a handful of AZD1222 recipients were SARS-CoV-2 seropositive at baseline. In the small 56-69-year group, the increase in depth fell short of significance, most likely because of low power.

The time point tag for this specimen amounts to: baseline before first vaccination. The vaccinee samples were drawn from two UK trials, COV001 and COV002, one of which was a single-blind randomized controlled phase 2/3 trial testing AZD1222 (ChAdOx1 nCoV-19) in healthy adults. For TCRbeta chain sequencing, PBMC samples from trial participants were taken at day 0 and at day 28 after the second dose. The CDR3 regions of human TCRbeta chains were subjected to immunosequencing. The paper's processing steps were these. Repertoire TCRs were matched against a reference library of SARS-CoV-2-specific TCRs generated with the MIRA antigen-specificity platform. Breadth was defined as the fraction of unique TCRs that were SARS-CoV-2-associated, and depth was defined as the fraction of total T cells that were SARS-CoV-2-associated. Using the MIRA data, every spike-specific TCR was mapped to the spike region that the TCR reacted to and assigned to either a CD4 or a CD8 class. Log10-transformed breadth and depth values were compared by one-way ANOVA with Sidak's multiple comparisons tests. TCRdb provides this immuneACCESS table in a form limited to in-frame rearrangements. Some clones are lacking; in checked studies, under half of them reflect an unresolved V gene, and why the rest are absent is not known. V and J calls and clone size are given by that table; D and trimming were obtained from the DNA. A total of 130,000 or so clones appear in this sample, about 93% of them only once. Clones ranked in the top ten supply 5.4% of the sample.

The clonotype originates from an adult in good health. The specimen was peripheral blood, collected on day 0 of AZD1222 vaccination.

The DNA reads as follows: TGTGCCACCAGCAGCCTCGGGGCCGGGGAGCTGTTTTTT. It is translated as CATSSLGAGELFF. Rearrangement joined TRBV15 to TRBJ2-2; tentative D gene TRBD2, with 5 bases matching. V is shortened by 3 bases, J by 6 bases, and the region joining them spans 8 bases. From the germline V gene (reference sequence), CDR1 is LNHNV and CDR2 is YYDKDF. Inclusive of the bounding cysteine and phenylalanine, the CDR3 is 13 residues long. CDR3 DNA only is kept here, 39 bases in frame from base 1.